This TCR beta chain was recorded in a study of T-cell memory formation after mild COVID-19. Looking at the study overall: TCR clusters showed largely donor specificity.

Via MiXCR, TCRdb re-called the 5' RACE reads, giving one row per CDR3 protein. This sample has fewer than 140,000 distinct CDR3 sequences, with around 12% found just once. Findings of the study overall: Later expanders leaned CD4+, whereas day 15 to 85 contracting clones were balanced CD4/CD8. Pre-infection memory already had some responding clones, implying cross-reactive memory joined. Mainly in CM and EM were contracting CD4+ clones; CD8+ were in EMRA.

From germline, CDR1 is SNHLY and CDR2 FYNNEI. V lost 0 bases and J 2 bases, leaving 11 bases between the germline ends. The CDR3 is 15 amino acids. A note on this clonotype: Its antigen is unidentified.

Sequenced: PBMCs or a T cell subset sorted from them (not recorded which). The chain uses TRBV2 and TRBJ2-7; possibly TRBD2 for D (6 bases). The clonotype originates from an adult woman who had mild COVID-19 (a few samples of this study predate the infection). Cell type and time point are not known. CDR3 sequence: CASSEASGQTYEQYF. The CDR3 DNA follows: TGTGCCAGCAGTGAAGCTAGCGGCCAAACCTACGAGCAGTACTTC. Based on the CDR3 plus reference TRBV2 and TRBJ2-7, the full variable domain is EPEVTQTPSHQVTQMGQEVILRCVPISNHLYFYWYRQILGQKVEFLVSFYNNEISEKSEIFDDQFSVERPDGSNFTLKIRSTKLEDSAMYFCASSEASGQTYEQYFGPGTRLTVT.